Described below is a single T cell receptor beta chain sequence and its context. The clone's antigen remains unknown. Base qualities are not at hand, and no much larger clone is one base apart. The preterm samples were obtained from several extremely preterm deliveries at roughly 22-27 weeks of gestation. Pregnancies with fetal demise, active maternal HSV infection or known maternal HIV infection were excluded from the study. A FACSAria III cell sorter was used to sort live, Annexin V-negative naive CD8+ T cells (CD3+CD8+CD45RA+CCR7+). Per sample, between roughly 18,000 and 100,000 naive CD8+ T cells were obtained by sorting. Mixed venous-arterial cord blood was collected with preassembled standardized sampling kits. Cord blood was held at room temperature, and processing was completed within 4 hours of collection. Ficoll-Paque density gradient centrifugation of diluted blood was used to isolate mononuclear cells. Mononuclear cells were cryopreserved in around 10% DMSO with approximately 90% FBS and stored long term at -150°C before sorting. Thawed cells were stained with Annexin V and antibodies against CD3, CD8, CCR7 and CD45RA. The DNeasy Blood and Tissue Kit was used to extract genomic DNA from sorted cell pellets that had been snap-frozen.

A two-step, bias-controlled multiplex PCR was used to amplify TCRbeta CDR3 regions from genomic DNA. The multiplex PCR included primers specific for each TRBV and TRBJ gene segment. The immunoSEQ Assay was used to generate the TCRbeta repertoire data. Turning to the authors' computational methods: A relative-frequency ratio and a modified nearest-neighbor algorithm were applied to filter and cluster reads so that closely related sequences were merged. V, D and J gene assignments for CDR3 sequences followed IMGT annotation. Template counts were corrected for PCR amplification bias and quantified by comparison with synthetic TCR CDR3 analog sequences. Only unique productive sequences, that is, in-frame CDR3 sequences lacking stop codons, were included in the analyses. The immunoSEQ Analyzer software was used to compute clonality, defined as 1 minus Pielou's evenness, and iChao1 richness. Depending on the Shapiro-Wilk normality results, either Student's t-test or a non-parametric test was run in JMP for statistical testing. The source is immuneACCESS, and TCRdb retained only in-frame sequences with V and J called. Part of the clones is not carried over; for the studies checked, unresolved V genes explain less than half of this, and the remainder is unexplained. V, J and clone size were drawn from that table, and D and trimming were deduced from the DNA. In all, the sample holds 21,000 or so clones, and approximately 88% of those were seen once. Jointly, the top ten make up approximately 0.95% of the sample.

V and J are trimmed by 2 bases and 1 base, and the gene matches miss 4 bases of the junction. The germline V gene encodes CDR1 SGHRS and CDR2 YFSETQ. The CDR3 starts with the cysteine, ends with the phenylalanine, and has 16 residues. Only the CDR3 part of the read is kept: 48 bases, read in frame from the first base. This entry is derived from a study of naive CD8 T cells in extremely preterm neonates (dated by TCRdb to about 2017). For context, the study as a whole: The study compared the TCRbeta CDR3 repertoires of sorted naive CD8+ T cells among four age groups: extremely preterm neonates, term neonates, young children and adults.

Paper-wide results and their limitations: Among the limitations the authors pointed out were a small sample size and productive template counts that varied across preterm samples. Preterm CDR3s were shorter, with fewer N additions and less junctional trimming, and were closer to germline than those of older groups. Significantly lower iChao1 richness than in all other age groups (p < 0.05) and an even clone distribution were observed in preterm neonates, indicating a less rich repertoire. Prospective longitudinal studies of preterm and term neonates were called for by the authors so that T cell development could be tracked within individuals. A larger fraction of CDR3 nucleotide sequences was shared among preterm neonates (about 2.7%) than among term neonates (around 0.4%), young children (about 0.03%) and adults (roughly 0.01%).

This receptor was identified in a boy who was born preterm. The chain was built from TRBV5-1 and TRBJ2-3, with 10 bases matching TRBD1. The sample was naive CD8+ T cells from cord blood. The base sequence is TGCGCCAGCAGCTTCACCGGGACAGGGGGCACAGATACGCAGTATTTT. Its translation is CASSFTGTGGTDTQYF.